This T cell receptor (beta chain) derives from a study of blood T cell repertoires in COVID-19. The CDR3 is 15 residues long. Trimming cost V 3 bases and J 1 base, with 12 bases left between them. The germline CDR1 and CDR2 sequences are MDHEN and SYDVKM. Methods used by the authors: Amplification of reference gene primers was used by the study to estimate nucleated cell counts. Assay used: immunoSEQ multiplex PCR; TCRdb lists only in-frame clones, some missing. V and J calls and clone size are as listed in that table; D and trimming were resolved from the DNA. The sample contains 350,000 to 550,000 clones, 80% to 90% of which appear only once.

V usage is TRBV28 and J usage is TRBJ1-2; D unresolved. Material: PBMCs or T cells enriched from blood (not recorded which). The sequence came from a man aged 25 to 40 who had recovered from COVID-19. The CDR3 here is CASSFPKAHNYGYTF. CDR3 in DNA: TGTGCCAGCAGTTTCCCGAAAGCCCATAACTATGGCTACACCTTC.